This entry lists 27 T cell receptor beta chains sequenced from one sample in a study of cytomegalovirus exposure and HLA in healthy donors. This PCR relied on a set of 60 Vbeta primers and 13 Jbeta primers. Data came from immunoSEQ multiplex PCR; TCRdb stores just in-frame clones and leaves some out. This table holds 50,000 to 60,000 clones, roughly 73% found once. The specimen was PBMCs. Receptors were obtained from a woman between 40 and 50 years old in good health and CMV-seropositive.

V is TRBV6-6 and J is TRBJ1-1; weak D call: TRBD1 (6 bases). Per the germline V gene, CDR1 is MNHNY and CDR2 is SVGAGI (reference sequence). The CDR3 length is 11 residues. V was pared by 5 bases and J by 7 bases, with 8 bases between. The CDR3 is CASSGGIEAFF. The CDR3 region has the DNA TGTGCCAGCAGTGGGGGCATTGAAGCTTTCTTT.

The V call is TRBV19, the J call TRBJ1-1; D is unresolved. Germline lookup yields CDR1 LNHDA and CDR2 SQIVND (reference sequence). V gave up 11 bases and J gave up 3 bases, with 16 bases separating them. The CDR3 totals 13 residues. In nucleotides, the CDR3 is TGTGCCTCAAACCTACCCGGGGACACTGAAGCTTTCTTT. Encoded protein: CASNLPGDTEAFF.

The chain uses TRBV7-2 and TRBJ2-3, with 9 bases fitting TRBD2. The V gene end was trimmed by 1 base and the J gene end by 5 bases; junction bases not matched to a gene: 7. The CDR3 is 16 amino acids. Germline CDR1 and CDR2: SGHTA and FQGNSA. DNA for the CDR3: TGTGCCAGCAGCTTAGGAGGCGGGGGGGCAGGAGATACGCAGTATTTT. This translates into CASSLGGGGAGDTQYF.

The V gene is TRBV5-1, the J gene TRBJ2-2; D is possibly TRBD1 (6 bases). The CDR3 consists of 16 residues. Trimming shortened V by 4 bases and J by 0 bases, and 13 bases separated the two germline ends. The V gene's germline CDR1 is SGHRS and CDR2 YFSETQ. The CDR3 DNA reads as TGCGCCAGCAGCAAGACAGGCCCTTCGAACACCGGGGAGCTGTTTTTT. It codes for CASSKTGPSNTGELFF.

This chain links TRBV15 with TRBJ2-2; D may be TRBD1 (6 bases). The V end was cut by 8 bases, the J end by 8 bases, with 15 bases between. CDR3 length: 13 amino acids. Germline lookup yields CDR1 LNHNV and CDR2 YYDKDF (reference sequence). In nucleotides, the CDR3 is TGTGCCACCTTACAGGGCATGGGAGGGGAGCTGTTTTTT. It encodes CATLQGMGGELFF.

The rearrangement uses TRBV28 and TRBJ1-1; D perhaps matches TRBD1 (5 bases). This CDR3 spans 16 amino acids. Germline CDR1 MDHEN, CDR2 SYDVKM. V lost 7 bases and J 7 bases, leaving 25 bases between the germline ends. CDR3 loop: CASIPTPGRGEIEAFF. CDR3 in DNA: TGTGCCAGCATCCCCACCCCGGGACGGGGGGAGATTGAAGCTTTCTTT.

The chain couples TRBV4-2 to TRBJ2-5, with TRBD1 as a possible D gene (5 bases). The CDR3 has 13 amino acids. Germline lookup yields CDR1 LGHNA and CDR2 YNFKEQ. V was clipped by 1 base and J by 2 bases, with 5 bases between them. CDR3 DNA sequence: TGTGCCAGCAGCCAAGGACAGCAAGAGACCCAGTACTTC. This encodes CASSQGQQETQYF.

In its sample, this clone was seen once. The chain has TRBV30 and TRBJ2-5; no definite D call. V lost 1 base and J lost 4, with 10 bases in between. Germline values: CDR1 GTSNPN, CDR2 SVGIG (reference sequence). The length of the CDR3 is 13 residues. This CDR3 is CAWSASSGETQYF. For the CDR3, the DNA is TGTGCCTGGAGTGCATCTAGTGGAGAGACCCAGTACTTC.

The V call is TRBV5-1, the J call TRBJ1-5; the D gene is possibly TRBD1 (5 bases). CDR1 is SGHRS and CDR2 is YFSETQ in the germline V gene. With 4 bases removed from V and 0 bases from J, the gap between germline ends came to 11 bases. The CDR3 is 15 residues long. The CDR3 DNA is TGCGCCAGCAGCGGGGGACTGGATAGCAATCAGCCCCAGCATTTT. This translates into CASSGGLDSNQPQHF.

V is TRBV7-7 and J is TRBJ2-1, with TRBD1 as a possible D gene (6 bases). With 5 bases removed from V and 7 bases from J, the gap between germline ends came to 18 bases. The germline gives CDR1 SSHAT, CDR2 FNYEAQ (reference sequence). This CDR3 is 15 amino acids long. The CDR3 reads CASSPRQAPGNEQFF. The CDR3 DNA reads as TGTGCCAGCAGCCCGAGACAGGCCCCGGGGAATGAGCAGTTCTTC.

The V and J genes are TRBV7-2 and TRBJ2-7; 7 bases map to TRBD1. The trim removed 6 bases at V and 6 bases at J, leaving 11 bases unmatched. The CDR3 runs 14 residues. In germline, CDR1 is SGHTA, CDR2 FQGNSA. The CDR3 bases are TGTGCCAGCAGTCCAACAATCGACAGGGTCGAGCAGTACTTC. This sequence encodes CASSPTIDRVEQYF. The variable domain in full, with the rest retrieved from reference TRBV7-2 and TRBJ2-7, is GAGVSQSPSNKVTEKGKDVELRCDPISGHTALYWYRQSLGQGLEFLIYFQGNSAPDKSGLPSDRFSAERTGGSVSTLTIQRTQQEDSAVYLCASSPTIDRVEQYFGPGTRLTVT.

The chain carries TRBV6-1 and TRBJ1-5; 8 bases align to TRBD1. With 3 bases clipped from V and 5 bases from J, the junction kept 6 bases outside the gene matches. In germline, CDR1 is MNHNS, CDR2 SASEGT. This CDR3 contains 15 residues. The CDR3 is CASSEAGGVYQPQHF. The CDR3, as DNA: TGTGCCAGCAGTGAGGCAGGGGGCGTTTATCAGCCCCAGCATTTT.

The V gene is TRBV6-1, the J gene TRBJ2-5; possible D gene TRBD2, 6 bases. Trimming left V 6 bases short and J 1 base short, with 12 bases between. CDR3 length equals 14 residues. The germline V gene encodes CDR1 MNHNS and CDR2 SASEGT. The CDR3: CASSHGGIQETQYF. The CDR3, as DNA: TGTGCCAGCAGCCACGGGGGTATCCAAGAGACCCAGTACTTC.

This clone has only a few counts. This sequence joins TRBV28 and TRBJ2-7, with 11 bases that match TRBD2. This CDR3 contains 15 residues. Germline loops: CDR1 MDHEN, CDR2 SYDVKM. The V gene end was trimmed by 4 bases and the J gene end by 3 bases; junction bases not matched to a gene: 5. The CDR3 sequence: CASSSGLAGFYEQYF. CDR3 nucleotides: TGTGCCAGCAGTTCCGGACTAGCGGGTTTCTACGAGCAGTACTTC.

This clone was counted a few times. The chain uses TRBV28 and TRBJ1-5; 9 nucleotides align to TRBD1. V lost 5 bases to trimming and J lost 2 bases; unmatched junction nucleotides: 4. Germline CDR1 reads MDHEN; CDR2 reads SYDVKM. The CDR3 has 15 residues. CDR3: CASSPQGAGNQPQHF. The CDR3 bases are TGTGCCAGCAGTCCACAGGGGGCCGGCAATCAGCCCCAGCATTTT.

The genes are TRBV7-8 and TRBJ1-3, with 7 bases aligning to TRBD1. Germline-derived CDR1 and CDR2 are SGHVS and FQNEAQ. Germline trimming cut 4 bases from V and 4 bases from J; bases unmatched to any gene: 7. The CDR3 is made up of 15 amino acids. The CDR3 DNA follows: TGTGCCAGCAGCTCTCTCTGGACAGGAGGAAACACCATATATTTT. Protein: CASSSLWTGGNTIYF. The full variable domain, with the rest looked up from reference TRBV7-8 and TRBJ1-3, is GAGVSQSPRYKVAKRGQDVALRCDPISGHVSLFWYQQALGQGPEFLTYFQNEAQLDKSGLPSDRFFAERPEGSVSTLKIQRTQQEDSAVYLCASSSLWTGGNTIYFGEGSWLTVV.

V is TRBV5-4 and J is TRBJ2-5; D perhaps matches TRBD2 (5 bases). Trimming took off 4 bases at V and 4 bases at J, with 11 bases between the two ends. The CDR3 totals 13 residues. Looked up from germline, CDR1 is SGHNT and CDR2 is YYREEE (reference sequence). The chain's CDR3 is CASSTDGGETQYF. In DNA form, the CDR3 reads TGTGCCAGCAGCACGGACGGAGGAGAGACCCAGTACTTC.

This rearrangement joins TRBV25-1 to TRBJ2-5; D is perhaps TRBD2 (5 bases). Between the trimmed V and J ends, which lost 1 base and 4 bases, there was a span of 10 bases. The CDR3 runs 14 residues. Germline V gives CDR1 MGHDK, CDR2 SYGVNS. CDR3 amino acids: CASSESGGRETQYF. CDR3 DNA sequence: TGTGCCAGCAGTGAATCCGGAGGCCGAGAGACCCAGTACTTC.

CDR3 nucleotide sequence: TGTGCCAGCACTAGCGGGGGCCGGACGTCCTACAATGAGCAGTTCTTC. Residues: CASTSGGRTSYNEQFF. The chain recombines TRBV2 with TRBJ2-1, with 10 bases identical to TRBD2. The CDR3 loop spans 16 amino acids. CDR1 and CDR2 from the germline V gene are SNHLY and FYNNEI. V trimming: 7 bases; J trimming: 1 base; junction bases outside the gene matches: 7.

This rearrangement joins TRBV5-1 to TRBJ2-2; 8 bases match TRBD2. This CDR3 region has 16 residues. V lost 5 bases, J lost 2 bases, and 8 bases stayed unmatched. Germline CDR1 is SGHRS and CDR2 is YFSETQ. The CDR3 region has the DNA TGCGCCAGCAGGCAACGGCGGGGGGATAACACCGGGGAGCTGTTTTTT. The encoded protein is CASRQRRGDNTGELFF. The complete variable domain, with remaining parts taken from reference TRBV5-1 and TRBJ2-2, reads KAGVTQTPRYLIKTRGQQVTLSCSPISGHRSVSWYQQTPGQGLQFLFEYFSETQRNKGNFPGRFSGRQFSNSRSEMNVSTLELGDSALYLCASRQRRGDNTGELFFGEGSRLTVL.

The chain has TRBV6-1 and TRBJ1-1; TRBD1 is a possible D gene (5 bases). The V gene's germline CDR1 is MNHNS and CDR2 SASEGT. The V end was cut by 5 bases, the J end by 4 bases, with 14 bases between. CDR3 length: 14 residues. For the CDR3, the DNA is TGTGCCAGCAGTCTATGGACCGGGGGCACTGAAGCTTTCTTT. Amino acid sequence: CASSLWTGGTEAFF.

This chain links TRBV6-4 with TRBJ2-2, with D possibly TRBD2 on 5 matching bases. This CDR3 has 14 amino acids. Per germline, CDR1 MRHNA and CDR2 SNTAGT. V gave up 11 bases and J gave up 3 bases, with 16 bases separating them. The CDR3 DNA sequence: TGTGCCCCCCGAGACGGGGTAGACACCGGGGAGCTGTTTTTT. Amino acid sequence: CAPRDGVDTGELFF.

The chain joins TRBV11-2 to TRBJ1-2; the D gene is possibly TRBD1 (6 bases). The CDR3 runs 12 residues. V lost 5 bases and J 5 bases, leaving 9 bases between the germline ends. The germline gives CDR1 SGHAT, CDR2 FQNNGV. CDR3 in DNA: TGTGCCAGCAGCGACCAGGGGTATGGCTACACCTTC. It translates to CASSDQGYGYTF.

V usage is TRBV27 and J usage is TRBJ2-2; 8 bases line up with TRBD1. V was clipped by 5 bases and J by 8 bases; unmatched bases: 10. Germline V lookup: CDR1 MNHEY, CDR2 SMNVEV (reference sequence). The CDR3 sequence is 15 residues long. The CDR3 protein is CASSTYGTGLGELFF. CDR3 sequence (DNA): TGTGCCAGCAGTACTTATGGGACAGGACTGGGGGAGCTGTTTTTT.

The V call is TRBV28, the J call TRBJ1-6; no clear D. Germline V gene sequence: CDR1 MDHEN, CDR2 SYDVKM. This CDR3 has 13 residues. Trimming shortened V by 2 bases and J by 14 bases, and 13 bases separated the two germline ends. The CDR3 bases are TGTGCCAGCAGTTTACCCAATCGGGGTACCCTCCACTTT. This gives the protein CASSLPNRGTLHF.

The J gene is TRBJ2-3, the V gene TRBV7-9, with 9 bases matching TRBD1. With V trimmed by 5 bases and J by 4 bases, 7 bases remained unmatched. The germline V gene has CDR1 SEHNR and CDR2 FQNEAQ (reference sequence). The CDR3 totals 15 residues. This CDR3 is CASSGRDRVADTQYF. DNA for the CDR3: TGTGCCAGCAGCGGCCGGGACAGGGTAGCAGATACGCAGTATTTT.

The sample holds one count of this clone. The chain is built from TRBV5-4 and TRBJ1-6; D not certain. The length of the CDR3 is 15 residues. Germline V gene lookup returns CDR1 SGHNT and CDR2 YYREEE (reference sequence). Trimming took off 4 bases at V and 9 bases at J, with 17 bases between the two ends. CDR3: CASSHPGREGSPLHF. As DNA, the CDR3 is TGTGCCAGCAGCCACCCCGGGAGAGAAGGTTCACCCCTCCACTTT.